The rows below give T cell receptor beta chains drawn from one sample of a study of cytomegalovirus exposure and HLA in healthy donors. This table comes from immunoSEQ multiplex PCR, and its TCRdb copy is limited to in-frame clones, with some not included. Of approximately 220,000 clones listed, about 90% are singletons. Sequencing input: PBMCs. All receptors derive from a young woman in good health and CMV-seronegative. CDR3s include the opening cysteine and the closing phenylalanine or tryptophan. D genes are given only for firm matches. Some rows mark clone size as missing; the rest say once, few, many or name a class of expanded clone.

v_call: TRBV5-1; clone_size: NA; d_call: TRBD2; j_call: TRBJ2-3; cdr3_nt: TGCGCCAGCGCCTCCGGGGAGGGTAGCACAGATACGCAGTATTTT; cdr3_aa: CASASGEGSTDTQYF
v_call: TRBV30; clone_size: NA; d_call: NA; j_call: TRBJ1-1; cdr3_nt: TGTGCCTGGGAACAGGGTGACACTGAAGCTTTCTTT; cdr3_aa: CAWEQGDTEAFF
v_call: TRBV19; clone_size: NA; d_call: NA; j_call: TRBJ2-7; cdr3_nt: TGTGCCAGTAGTAATGAGATGGTAGCCTCCAGCAGCGAGCAGTACTTC; cdr3_aa: CASSNEMVASSSEQYF
v_call: TRBV5-1; clone_size: NA; d_call: TRBD1; j_call: TRBJ2-3; cdr3_nt: TGCGCCAGCCACGAGGGGGCAGGGTTCATCTCAGATACGCAGTATTTT; cdr3_aa: CASHEGAGFISDTQYF
v_call: TRBV6-6; clone_size: NA; d_call: TRBD2; j_call: TRBJ2-7; cdr3_nt: TGTGCCAGCAGTCAAGCCGGGAGGGGGTCCTACGAGCAGTACTTC; cdr3_aa: CASSQAGRGSYEQYF
v_call: TRBV10-3; clone_size: NA; d_call: NA; j_call: TRBJ1-4; cdr3_nt: TGTGCCATCAGTGGGCGGAATAATGAAAAACTGTTTTTT; cdr3_aa: CAISGRNNEKLFF
v_call: TRBV18; clone_size: NA; d_call: NA; j_call: TRBJ1-5; cdr3_nt: TGTGCCAGCTCACCGGAAGGGGATCAGCCCCAGCATTTT; cdr3_aa: CASSPEGDQPQHF
v_call: TRBV30; clone_size: NA; d_call: TRBD1; j_call: TRBJ1-2; cdr3_nt: TGTGCCTGGGGGAAGCTAGACAGGGATTATCCCAGAGCGTATTTC; cdr3_aa: CAWGKLDRDYPRAYF
v_call: TRBV27; clone_size: NA; d_call: NA; j_call: TRBJ1-1; cdr3_nt: TGTGCCAGCAGTCCCTCCGCAGGGGCCTTTCTGAACACTGAAGCTTTCTTT; cdr3_aa: CASSPSAGAFLNTEAFF
v_call: TRBV5-1; clone_size: NA; d_call: NA; j_call: TRBJ1-5; cdr3_nt: TGCGCCAGCAGCGGAGGGGCTCCCAATCAGCCCCAGCATTTT; cdr3_aa: CASSGGAPNQPQHF
v_call: TRBV19; clone_size: NA; d_call: TRBD1; j_call: TRBJ1-1; cdr3_nt: TGTGCCAGTAGTAAAAAACTTACGGGACAGCCGAACACTGAAGCTTTCTTT; cdr3_aa: CASSKKLTGQPNTEAFF
v_call: TRBV2; clone_size: NA; d_call: TRBD2; j_call: TRBJ2-7; cdr3_nt: TGTGCCAGCAGTCGATTGAGTGGGGAGGCTAGCGGGAGCTACGAGCAGTACTTC; cdr3_aa: CASSRLSGEASGSYEQYF
v_call: TRBV11-2; clone_size: NA; d_call: NA; j_call: TRBJ1-5; cdr3_nt: TGTGCCAGCAGCCCAGAGATCCAGGCGCCCCAGCATTTT; cdr3_aa: CASSPEIQAPQHF
v_call: TRBV6-5; clone_size: NA; d_call: NA; j_call: TRBJ2-5; cdr3_nt: TGTGCCAGCAGCCTACAGGGGAGGATCGACGAGACCCAGTACTTC; cdr3_aa: CASSLQGRIDETQYF
v_call: TRBV9; clone_size: NA; d_call: TRBD1; j_call: TRBJ1-3; cdr3_nt: TGTGCCAGCAGCGTAGACAGGGGGTCTCGGAACACCATATATTTT; cdr3_aa: CASSVDRGSRNTIYF
v_call: TRBV28; clone_size: NA; d_call: NA; j_call: TRBJ1-2; cdr3_nt: TGTGCCAGCGGAGGGGAGCCACTCGGGGGCTACACCTTC; cdr3_aa: CASGGEPLGGYTF
v_call: TRBV20-1; clone_size: NA; d_call: NA; j_call: TRBJ2-1; cdr3_nt: TGCAGTGCTAGTTGCGATGAGCAGTTCTTC; cdr3_aa: CSASCDEQFF
v_call: TRBV4-1; clone_size: NA; d_call: NA; j_call: TRBJ2-1; cdr3_nt: TGCGCCAGCAGCCACTGGGCCGGGACACCCTACAATGAGCAGTTCTTC; cdr3_aa: CASSHWAGTPYNEQFF
v_call: TRBV18; clone_size: NA; d_call: TRBD2; j_call: TRBJ2-7; cdr3_nt: TGTGCCAGCTCCCCGGGTGGCGGGAGTAGGTACGAGCAGTACTTC; cdr3_aa: CASSPGGGSRYEQYF
v_call: TRBV7-6; clone_size: NA; d_call: TRBD2; j_call: TRBJ2-7; cdr3_nt: TGTGCCAGCAGTCCCGGGACTAGCGGGAGGGACGAGCAGTACTTC; cdr3_aa: CASSPGTSGRDEQYF
v_call: TRBV11-3; clone_size: once; d_call: TRBD1; j_call: TRBJ2-7; cdr3_nt: TGTGCCAGCAGCCCCGGGACAGCCTCCTACGAGCAGTACTTC; cdr3_aa: CASSPGTASYEQYF
v_call: TRBV29-1; clone_size: NA; d_call: NA; j_call: TRBJ2-4; cdr3_nt: TGCAGCGTTGTAGGGGGATTCTCAAACATTCAGTACTTC; cdr3_aa: CSVVGGFSNIQYF
v_call: TRBV28; clone_size: NA; d_call: TRBD2; j_call: TRBJ2-1; cdr3_nt: TGTGCCAGCAGCAGACTGACTAGCGGGGGATCCAATGAGCAGTTCTTC; cdr3_aa: CASSRLTSGGSNEQFF
v_call: TRBV5-6; clone_size: NA; d_call: NA; j_call: TRBJ2-5; cdr3_nt: TGTGCCAGCAGCTTAGACGCCGTCGGGGGAGAGACCCAGTACTTC; cdr3_aa: CASSLDAVGGETQYF
v_call: TRBV28; clone_size: NA; d_call: NA; j_call: TRBJ1-5; cdr3_nt: TGTGCCAGCAGTTTTGGGGGGAATCAGCCCCAGCATTTT; cdr3_aa: CASSFGGNQPQHF
v_call: TRBV30; clone_size: NA; d_call: NA; j_call: TRBJ1-1; cdr3_nt: TGTGCCTGGATGGGAGACCTGAACACTGAAGCTTTCTTT; cdr3_aa: CAWMGDLNTEAFF
v_call: TRBV9; clone_size: NA; d_call: TRBD2; j_call: TRBJ2-2; cdr3_nt: TGTGCCAGCAGCGTAGGAAGGCGGGAGGGTGGCGGCGGGGAGCTGTTTTTT; cdr3_aa: CASSVGRREGGGGELFF
v_call: TRBV7-9; clone_size: NA; d_call: NA; j_call: TRBJ1-1; cdr3_nt: TGTGCCAGCAGCCCAAGCGCGGGTCAGAACACTGAAGCTTTCTTT; cdr3_aa: CASSPSAGQNTEAFF
v_call: TRBV4-2; clone_size: NA; d_call: TRBD1; j_call: TRBJ1-1; cdr3_nt: TGTGCCAGCAGCCAAGAAGGACAGGTCAAGGACACTGAAGCTTTCTTT; cdr3_aa: CASSQEGQVKDTEAFF
v_call: TRBV7-9; clone_size: NA; d_call: NA; j_call: TRBJ2-7; cdr3_nt: TGTGCCAGCAGCTTTTCCAGTAACGAGCAGTACTTC; cdr3_aa: CASSFSSNEQYF
v_call: TRBV2; clone_size: NA; d_call: TRBD1; j_call: TRBJ2-7; cdr3_nt: TGTGCCAGCGGAGCGACAGGGGGCCTTAGCTACGAGCAGTACTTC; cdr3_aa: CASGATGGLSYEQYF
v_call: TRBV4-1; clone_size: NA; d_call: NA; j_call: TRBJ2-1; cdr3_nt: TGCGCCAGCAGCCAAGAGATCAGGGGGGTAGGGCCCCCCTCCTACAATGAGCAGTTCTTC; cdr3_aa: CASSQEIRGVGPPSYNEQFF
v_call: TRBV27; clone_size: NA; d_call: TRBD2; j_call: TRBJ2-7; cdr3_nt: TGTGCCAGCAGACCCTTTCTTTGGCTAGCGGGATGGTACGAGCAGTACTTC; cdr3_aa: CASRPFLWLAGWYEQYF
v_call: TRBV9; clone_size: once; d_call: NA; j_call: TRBJ1-6; cdr3_nt: TGTGCCAGCAGCGTAGGGGGGCTTACCCGATCACCCCTCCACTTT; cdr3_aa: CASSVGGLTRSPLHF
v_call: TRBV5-4; clone_size: NA; d_call: NA; j_call: TRBJ1-2; cdr3_nt: TGTGCCAGCACCACCCGGAGGTCTAACTATGGCTACACCTTC; cdr3_aa: CASTTRRSNYGYTF
v_call: TRBV14; clone_size: NA; d_call: NA; j_call: TRBJ1-5; cdr3_nt: TGTGCCAGCAGCCAAGACCGGAATCAGCCCCAGCATTTT; cdr3_aa: CASSQDRNQPQHF
v_call: TRBV5-6; clone_size: NA; d_call: NA; j_call: TRBJ2-1; cdr3_nt: TGTGCCAGCAGCCTAAACAGGGTCGAGCAGTTCTTC; cdr3_aa: CASSLNRVEQFF
v_call: TRBV11-3; clone_size: NA; d_call: NA; j_call: TRBJ2-2; cdr3_nt: TGTGCCAGCAGCTCCACAGGGTCCGGGGAGCTGTTTTTT; cdr3_aa: CASSSTGSGELFF
v_call: TRBV27; clone_size: once; d_call: NA; j_call: TRBJ2-3; cdr3_nt: TGTGCCAGCAGTTTAGCGGGAATTGTGGGAGATACGCAGTATTTT; cdr3_aa: CASSLAGIVGDTQYF
v_call: TRBV4-2; clone_size: NA; d_call: TRBD2; j_call: TRBJ2-7; cdr3_nt: TGTGCCAGCAGCCAAGCAAGGCTAGCGGGAGACCAAACCCTCAGAGGGCAGTACTTC; cdr3_aa: CASSQARLAGDQTLRGQYF
v_call: TRBV30; clone_size: NA; d_call: TRBD1; j_call: TRBJ2-5; cdr3_nt: TGTGCCTGGAGTGCCGACAGGGTCTCAGAGACCCAGTACTTC; cdr3_aa: CAWSADRVSETQYF
v_call: TRBV7-9; clone_size: NA; d_call: TRBD1; j_call: TRBJ2-3; cdr3_nt: TGTGCCAGCAGCCTGGGACAGGGTTTAGCAGATACGCAGTATTTT; cdr3_aa: CASSLGQGLADTQYF
v_call: TRBV6-6; clone_size: NA; d_call: NA; j_call: TRBJ1-1; cdr3_nt: TGTGCCAGCAGTTACTGGCAGGGTGAAGCTTTCTTT; cdr3_aa: CASSYWQGEAFF
v_call: TRBV27; clone_size: NA; d_call: NA; j_call: TRBJ2-3; cdr3_nt: TGTGCCAGCAGTTCTCGTGGTAGCATGGATACGCAGTATTTT; cdr3_aa: CASSSRGSMDTQYF
v_call: TRBV5-1; clone_size: NA; d_call: TRBD1; j_call: TRBJ1-6; cdr3_nt: TGCGCCAGCAGCAATGAACAGGGGCGTAATTCACCCCTCCACTTT; cdr3_aa: CASSNEQGRNSPLHF
v_call: TRBV2; clone_size: NA; d_call: NA; j_call: TRBJ2-7; cdr3_nt: TGTGCCAGCGGCGGGGCGGTCTACGAGCAGTACTTC; cdr3_aa: CASGGAVYEQYF
v_call: TRBV28; clone_size: NA; d_call: NA; j_call: TRBJ2-1; cdr3_nt: TGTGCCAGCTCCCCTCGTACCGTCCGGGGGCAGTTCTTC; cdr3_aa: CASSPRTVRGQFF
v_call: TRBV27; clone_size: NA; d_call: TRBD1; j_call: TRBJ2-7; cdr3_nt: TGTGCCAGCAGTTTATCTCATGTCCGAAGGACAGGGAGCTCCTACGAGCAGTACTTC; cdr3_aa: CASSLSHVRRTGSSYEQYF
v_call: TRBV28; clone_size: NA; d_call: TRBD1; j_call: TRBJ1-1; cdr3_nt: TGTGCCAGCAGTTTAGGGACAGGGGGCGTCTTAGGCACTGAAGCTTTCTTT; cdr3_aa: CASSLGTGGVLGTEAFF
v_call: TRBV18; clone_size: NA; d_call: NA; j_call: TRBJ2-1; cdr3_nt: TGTGCCAGCTCACCTTGGACTTCGAGCTCCTACAATGAGCAGTTCTTC; cdr3_aa: CASSPWTSSSYNEQFF
v_call: TRBV6-4; clone_size: NA; d_call: NA; j_call: TRBJ1-1; cdr3_nt: TGTGCCAGCAGTGACTCGAAAGTAAGGGGAATCGCTGAAGCTTTCTTT; cdr3_aa: CASSDSKVRGIAEAFF
v_call: TRBV6-1; clone_size: NA; d_call: NA; j_call: TRBJ2-7; cdr3_nt: TGTGCCAGCAGCCCGGCAAGGGGCTACGAGCAGTACTTC; cdr3_aa: CASSPARGYEQYF
v_call: TRBV7-9; clone_size: NA; d_call: NA; j_call: TRBJ1-6; cdr3_nt: TGTGCCAGCAGCTTAGACAGCTCCTATAATTCACCCCTCCACTTT; cdr3_aa: CASSLDSSYNSPLHF
v_call: TRBV4-1; clone_size: NA; d_call: TRBD2; j_call: TRBJ2-7; cdr3_nt: TGCGCCAGCAGCCAGGAAAGAAGCGGGAGGGCGAATTACGAGCAGTACTTC; cdr3_aa: CASSQERSGRANYEQYF
v_call: TRBV30; clone_size: NA; d_call: TRBD1; j_call: TRBJ1-2; cdr3_nt: TGTGCCTGGAGTTCATTTTCCGGGACAGGGTCGGGTGGCTACACCTTC; cdr3_aa: CAWSSFSGTGSGGYTF
v_call: TRBV6-5; clone_size: NA; d_call: NA; j_call: TRBJ1-5; cdr3_nt: TGTGCCAGCAGGGAGGACAGTAACCGTAGGAAGCCCCAGCATTTT; cdr3_aa: CASREDSNRRKPQHF
v_call: TRBV5-1; clone_size: NA; d_call: TRBD1; j_call: TRBJ2-2; cdr3_nt: TGCGCCAGCAGCCCTCCGACAGGGGTTGCCACCGGGGAGCTGTTTTTT; cdr3_aa: CASSPPTGVATGELFF